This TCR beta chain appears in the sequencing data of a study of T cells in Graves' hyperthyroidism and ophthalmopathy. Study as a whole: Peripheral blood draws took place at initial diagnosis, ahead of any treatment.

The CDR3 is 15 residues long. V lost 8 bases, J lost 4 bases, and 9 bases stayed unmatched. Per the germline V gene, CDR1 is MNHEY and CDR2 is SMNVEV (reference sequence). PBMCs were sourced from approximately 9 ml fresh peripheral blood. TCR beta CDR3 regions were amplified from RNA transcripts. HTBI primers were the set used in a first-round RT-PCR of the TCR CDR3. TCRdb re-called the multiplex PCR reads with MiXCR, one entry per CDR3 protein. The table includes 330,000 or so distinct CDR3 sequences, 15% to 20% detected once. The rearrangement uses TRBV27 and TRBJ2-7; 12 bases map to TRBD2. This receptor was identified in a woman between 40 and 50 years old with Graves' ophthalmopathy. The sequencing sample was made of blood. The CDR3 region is CASARPGLAGYEQYF. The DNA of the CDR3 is TGTGCCAGCGCTAGACCGGGACTAGCGGGTTACGAGCAGTACTTC.